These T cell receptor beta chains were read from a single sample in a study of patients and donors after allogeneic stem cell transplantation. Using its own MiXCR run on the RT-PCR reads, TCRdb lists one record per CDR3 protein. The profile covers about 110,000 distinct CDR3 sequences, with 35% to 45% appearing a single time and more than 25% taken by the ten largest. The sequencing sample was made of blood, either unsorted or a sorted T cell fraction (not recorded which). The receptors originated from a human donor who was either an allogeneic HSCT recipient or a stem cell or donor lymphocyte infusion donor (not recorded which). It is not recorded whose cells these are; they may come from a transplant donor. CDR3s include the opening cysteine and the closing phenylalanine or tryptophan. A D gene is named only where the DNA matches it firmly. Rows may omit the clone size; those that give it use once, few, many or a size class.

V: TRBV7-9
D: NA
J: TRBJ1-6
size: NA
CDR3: CASGQNSPLHF
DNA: TGTGCCAGCGGCCAGAACTCACCCCTCCACTTT

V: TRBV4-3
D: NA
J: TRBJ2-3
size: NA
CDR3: CASSQVAGTQYF
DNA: TGCGCCAGCAGCCAAGTGGCGGGAACGCAGTATTTT

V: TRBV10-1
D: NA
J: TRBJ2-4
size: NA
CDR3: CASCEKALSGAKNIQYF
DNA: TGCGCCAGCTGCGAGAAAGCCCTCTCAGGGGCCAAAAACATTCAGTACTTC

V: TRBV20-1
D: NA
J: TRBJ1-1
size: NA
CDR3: CSATGQSMNTEAFF
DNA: TGCAGTGCGACCGGACAGAGCATGAACACTGAAGCTTTCTTT

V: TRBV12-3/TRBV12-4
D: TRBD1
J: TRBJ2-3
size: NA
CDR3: CASSPPWTGLSTDTQYF
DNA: TGTGCCAGCAGTCCTCCTTGGACAGGGCTGAGCACAGATACGCAGTATTTT

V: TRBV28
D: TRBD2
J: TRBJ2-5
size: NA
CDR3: CASRRTSPETQYF
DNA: TGTGCCAGCAGACGGACTAGCCCCGAGACCCAGTACTTC

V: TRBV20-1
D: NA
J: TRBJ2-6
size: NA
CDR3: CSARGSTGANVLTF
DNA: TGCAGTGCTAGAGGATCCACTGGGGCCAACGTCCTGACTTTC

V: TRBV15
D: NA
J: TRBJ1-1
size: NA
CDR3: CATSRDKLNTEAFF
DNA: TGTGCCACCAGCAGAGATAAATTGAACACTGAAGCTTTCTTT

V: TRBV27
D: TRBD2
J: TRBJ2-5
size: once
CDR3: CASSVGLAVETQYF
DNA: TGTGCCAGCAGTGTGGGACTAGCGGTAGAGACCCAGTACTTC

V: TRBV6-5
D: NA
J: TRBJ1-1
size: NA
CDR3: CASSYSNRRGNTEAFF
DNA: TGTGCCAGCAGTTACTCGAACAGGCGAGGGAACACTGAAGCTTTCTTT